This is a list of T cell receptor beta chains from one sample in a study of CD4 and CD8 cells across lung adenocarcinoma regions. TCRdb re-called the PCR reads through MiXCR, storing one row per CDR3 protein. This table holds almost 7,000 distinct CDR3 sequences, approximately 49% found once. Sequencing was performed on CD8+ T cells from the center of a lung tumor. These receptors were collected from a male donor with lung adenocarcinoma. The CD4 and CD8 labels of this study may be unreliable. Both conserved end residues are part of each CDR3. The order of the fields is clone size, D gene, J gene, V gene, CDR3 DNA, CDR3 protein. The D gene is left open where the match is weak. Where a row states a size, it is once, few, many or the class of an expanded clone; other rows omit it.

-,-,TRBJ2-7,TRBV7-2,TGTGCCAGCAGCTTGGGACCCGCAGGGGACTCCTACGAGCAGTACTTC,CASSLGPAGDSYEQYF
-,-,TRBJ2-6,TRBV7-2,TGTGCCAGCAGCTCCTTCTCTGGGGCCAACGTCCTGACTTTC,CASSSFSGANVLTF
-,-,TRBJ2-3,TRBV6-1,TGTGCCAGCAGTGAAGCGGGCGGAAGCACAGATACGCAGTATTTT,CASSEAGGSTDTQYF
-,-,TRBJ2-5,TRBV6-1,TGTGCCGGCAGTCGTGGCAAAGGGGCGCAGTATTTC,CAGSRGKGAQYF
-,-,TRBJ2-4,TRBV12-3/TRBV12-4,TGTGCCAGCAGACCGAACCGGGACGGCCCCGATATGCAGTACTTC,CASRPNRDGPDMQYF
once,TRBD2,TRBJ2-3,TRBV6-1,TGTGCCGGCAGTGTCCGACTGGCGGGAGTGACGGATGAGCAGTATTTT,CAGSVRLAGVTDEQYF
-,TRBD2,TRBJ2-7,TRBV6-1,TGTGCCAGCAGGAGCGGGAGGGGGTCCGAGCAGTACTTC,CASRSGRGSEQYF
-,TRBD1,TRBJ2-1,TRBV6-2/TRBV6-3,TGTGCCAGCAGTTCCGCAGGGACAGGGGAGTTTGAGCAGTTCTTC,CASSSAGTGEFEQFF
-,-,TRBJ2-5,TRBV10-1,TGCGCCAGCAGTGATGGCAGGTTCCAAGAGACCCAGTACTTC,CASSDGRFQETQYF
-,TRBD2,TRBJ2-1,TRBV6-2/TRBV6-3,TGTGCCAGTCGCGGCGGGAGGTCCTACAATGAGCAGTTCTTC,CASRGGRSYNEQFF
-,-,TRBJ2-1,TRBV6-5,TGTGCCAGCAGTTACTCGCAGGGCGTGAGCTACGATGAGCAGTACTTT,CASSYSQGVSYDEQYF
-,-,TRBJ2-1,TRBV7-9,TGTGCCAGCAGCAGGACGGGGTCAGAGACCCAGTTCTTC,CASSRTGSETQFF
-,-,TRBJ2-5,TRBV6-1,TGTGCCGGGAGTGACGGGGGCCTCCTCCAAGAGACGCAGTACTTC,CAGSDGGLLQETQYF
medium-sized,TRBD2,TRBJ2-7,TRBV6-1,TGTGCCAGCAGTGTGGGACTAGCGGGAGGAGGGTTCTACGAGCAGTACTTC,CASSVGLAGGGFYEQYF
-,-,TRBJ2-5,TRBV7-2,TGTGCCAGCAGCCCTCTATGGGAGACCCAGTACTTC,CASSPLWETQYF